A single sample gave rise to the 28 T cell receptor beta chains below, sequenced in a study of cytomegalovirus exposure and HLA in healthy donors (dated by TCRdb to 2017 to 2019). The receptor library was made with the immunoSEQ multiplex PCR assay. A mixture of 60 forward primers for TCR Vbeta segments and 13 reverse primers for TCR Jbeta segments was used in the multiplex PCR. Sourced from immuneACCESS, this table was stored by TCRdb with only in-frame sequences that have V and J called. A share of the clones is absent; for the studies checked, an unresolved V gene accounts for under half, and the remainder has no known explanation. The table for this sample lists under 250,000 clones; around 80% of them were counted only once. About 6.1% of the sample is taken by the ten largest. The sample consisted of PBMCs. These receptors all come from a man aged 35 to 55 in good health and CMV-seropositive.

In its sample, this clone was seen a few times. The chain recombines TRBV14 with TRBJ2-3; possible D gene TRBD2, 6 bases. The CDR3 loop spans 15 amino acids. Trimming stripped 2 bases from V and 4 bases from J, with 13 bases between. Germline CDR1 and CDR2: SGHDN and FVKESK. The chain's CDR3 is CASSQLAGLADTQYF. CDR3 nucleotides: TGTGCCAGCAGCCAACTGGCGGGACTCGCAGATACGCAGTATTTT.

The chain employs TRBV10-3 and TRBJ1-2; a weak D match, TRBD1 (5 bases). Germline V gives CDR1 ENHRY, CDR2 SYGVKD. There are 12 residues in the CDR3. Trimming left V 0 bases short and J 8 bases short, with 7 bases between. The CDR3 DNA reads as TGTGCCATCAGTGAGTCAGGGGTAGGCTACACCTTC. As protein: CAISESGVGYTF.

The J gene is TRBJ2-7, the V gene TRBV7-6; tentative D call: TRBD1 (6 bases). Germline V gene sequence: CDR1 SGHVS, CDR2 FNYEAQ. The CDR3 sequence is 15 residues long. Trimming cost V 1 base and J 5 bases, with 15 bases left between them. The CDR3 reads CASSLGPQGNHEQYF. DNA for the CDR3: TGTGCCAGCAGCTTAGGCCCTCAGGGGAACCACGAGCAGTACTTC.

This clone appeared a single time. The CDR3 reads CASSESTGTGYGYTF. The CDR3 coding sequence is TGCGCCAGCAGTGAGTCGACAGGGACAGGCTATGGCTACACCTTC. The chain combines TRBV10-2 with TRBJ1-2; 8 positions agree with TRBD1. CDR3 length: 15 residues. With V trimmed by 0 bases and J by 4 bases, 4 bases remained unmatched. In germline, CDR1 is WSHSY, CDR2 SAAADI.

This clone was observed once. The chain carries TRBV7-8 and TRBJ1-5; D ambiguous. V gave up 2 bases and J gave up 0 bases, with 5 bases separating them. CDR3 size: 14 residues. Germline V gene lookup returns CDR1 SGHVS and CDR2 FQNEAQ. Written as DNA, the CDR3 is TGTGCCAGCAGCTTAACAGATAGCAATCAGCCCCAGCATTTT. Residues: CASSLTDSNQPQHF.

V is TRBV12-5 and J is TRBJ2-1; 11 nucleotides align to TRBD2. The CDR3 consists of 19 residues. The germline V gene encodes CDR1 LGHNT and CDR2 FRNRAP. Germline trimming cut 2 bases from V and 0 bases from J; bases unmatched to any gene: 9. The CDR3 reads CASGLTRTSGSSSYNEQFF. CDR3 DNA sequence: TGTGCTAGTGGTTTGACCAGGACTAGCGGGTCTAGCTCCTACAATGAGCAGTTCTTC.

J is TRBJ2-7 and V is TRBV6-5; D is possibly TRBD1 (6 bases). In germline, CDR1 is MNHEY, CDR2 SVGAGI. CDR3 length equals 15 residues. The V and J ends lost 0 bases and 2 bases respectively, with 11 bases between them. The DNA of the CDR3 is TGTGCCAGCAGTTACTCCAACAGGGCTACCTACGAGCAGTACTTC. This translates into CASSYSNRATYEQYF.

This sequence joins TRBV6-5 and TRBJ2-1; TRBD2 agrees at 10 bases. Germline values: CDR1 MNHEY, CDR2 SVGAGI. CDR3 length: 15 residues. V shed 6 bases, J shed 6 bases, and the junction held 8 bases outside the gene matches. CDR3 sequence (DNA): TGTGCCAGCAGACGGACTAGCGGAAGTCCCAATGAGCAGTTCTTC. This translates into CASRRTSGSPNEQFF.

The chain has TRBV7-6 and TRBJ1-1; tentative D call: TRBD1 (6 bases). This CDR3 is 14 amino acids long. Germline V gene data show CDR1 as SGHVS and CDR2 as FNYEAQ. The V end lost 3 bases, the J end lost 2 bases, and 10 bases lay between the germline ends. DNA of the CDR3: TGTGCCAGCAGCTTTCTACAGGGAAACACTGAAGCTTTCTTT. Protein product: CASSFLQGNTEAFF.

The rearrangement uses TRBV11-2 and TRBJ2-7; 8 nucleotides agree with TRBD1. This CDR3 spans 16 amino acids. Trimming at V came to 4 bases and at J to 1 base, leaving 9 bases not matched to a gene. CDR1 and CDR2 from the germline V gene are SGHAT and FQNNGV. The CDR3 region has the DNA TGTGCCAGCAGCTCATGGACAGGGAATAGTTCCTACGAGCAGTACTTC. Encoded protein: CASSSWTGNSSYEQYF.

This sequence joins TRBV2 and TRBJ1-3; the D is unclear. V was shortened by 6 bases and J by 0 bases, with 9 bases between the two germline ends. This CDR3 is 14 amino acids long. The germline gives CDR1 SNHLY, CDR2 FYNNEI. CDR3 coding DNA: TGTGCCAGCAGGGAAACAGTCTCTGGAAACACCATATATTTT. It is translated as CASRETVSGNTIYF.

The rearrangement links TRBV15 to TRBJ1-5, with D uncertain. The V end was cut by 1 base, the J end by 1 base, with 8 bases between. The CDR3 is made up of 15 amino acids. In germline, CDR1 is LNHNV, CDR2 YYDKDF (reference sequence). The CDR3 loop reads CATSRGSVSNQPQHF. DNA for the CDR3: TGTGCCACCAGCAGAGGGTCAGTGAGCAATCAGCCCCAGCATTTT.

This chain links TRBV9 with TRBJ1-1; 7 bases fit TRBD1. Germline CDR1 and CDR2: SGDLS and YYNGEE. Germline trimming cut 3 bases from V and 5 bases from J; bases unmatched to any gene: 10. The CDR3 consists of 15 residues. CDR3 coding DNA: TGTGCCAGCAGCGCCCAAGGGGGCGCGCGGACTGAAGCTTTCTTT. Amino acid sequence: CASSAQGGARTEAFF. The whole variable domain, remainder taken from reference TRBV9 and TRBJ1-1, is DSGVTQTPKHLITATGQRVTLRCSPRSGDLSVYWYQQSLDQGLQFLIQYYNGEERAKGNILERFSAQQFPDLHSELNLSSLELGDSALYFCASSAQGGARTEAFFGQGTRLTVV.

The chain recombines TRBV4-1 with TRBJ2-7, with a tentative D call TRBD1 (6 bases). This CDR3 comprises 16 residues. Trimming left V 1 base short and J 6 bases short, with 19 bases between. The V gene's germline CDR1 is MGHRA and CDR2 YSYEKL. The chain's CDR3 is CASSQVTALWGREQYF. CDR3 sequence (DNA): TGCGCCAGCAGCCAAGTTACCGCGCTTTGGGGGCGCGAGCAGTACTTC.

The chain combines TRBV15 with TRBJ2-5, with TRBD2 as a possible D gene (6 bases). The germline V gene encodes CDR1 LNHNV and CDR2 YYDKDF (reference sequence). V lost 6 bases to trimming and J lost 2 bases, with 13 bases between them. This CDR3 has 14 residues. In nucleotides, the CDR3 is TGTGCCACCAGGGCCGGGAGATCACAAGAGACCCAGTACTTC. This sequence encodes CATRAGRSQETQYF.

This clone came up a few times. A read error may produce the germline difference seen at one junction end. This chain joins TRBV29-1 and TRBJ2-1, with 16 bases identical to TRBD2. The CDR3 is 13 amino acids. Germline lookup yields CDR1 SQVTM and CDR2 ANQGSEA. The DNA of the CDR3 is TGCAGCGCCGTGGGACTAGCGGGAGGGCAGCAGCTCTTC. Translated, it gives CSAVGLAGGQQLF.

The CDR3 region is CASSSGTTTYEQYF. The DNA of the CDR3 is TGCGCCAGCAGCTCCGGGACTACCACCTACGAGCAGTACTTC. The rearrangement uses TRBV5-1 and TRBJ2-5; 7 bases align to TRBD2. The better agreement between TRBJ2-7 and the DNA end casts doubt on the J call. CDR1 SGHRS and CDR2 YFSETQ come from the germline V gene. This CDR3 has 14 amino acids.

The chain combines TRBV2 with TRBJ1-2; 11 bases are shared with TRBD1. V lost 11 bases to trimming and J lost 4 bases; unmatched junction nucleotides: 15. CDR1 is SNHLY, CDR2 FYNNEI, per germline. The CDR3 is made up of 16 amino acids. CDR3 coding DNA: TGTGCCTGGAGGGGGGACAGGGGGAATAGTGGCTATGGCTACACCTTC. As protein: CAWRGDRGNSGYGYTF.

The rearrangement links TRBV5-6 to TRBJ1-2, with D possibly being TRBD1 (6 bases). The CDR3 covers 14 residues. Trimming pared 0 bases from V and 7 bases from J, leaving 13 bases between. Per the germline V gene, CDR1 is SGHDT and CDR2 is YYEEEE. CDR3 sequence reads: CASSLVGAGSGYTF. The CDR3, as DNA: TGTGCCAGCAGCTTGGTGGGGGCTGGTAGTGGCTACACCTTC.

CDR3 in DNA: TGCGCCAGCAGCAACCCGACTAGCGGGATCTACGAGCAGTACTTC. Translating gives CASSNPTSGIYEQYF. The chain joins TRBV5-1 to TRBJ2-7; 11 bases are a match to TRBD2. Germline CDR1 and CDR2: SGHRS and YFSETQ. The CDR3 totals 15 residues. With V trimmed by 4 bases and J by 3 bases, 6 bases remained unmatched.

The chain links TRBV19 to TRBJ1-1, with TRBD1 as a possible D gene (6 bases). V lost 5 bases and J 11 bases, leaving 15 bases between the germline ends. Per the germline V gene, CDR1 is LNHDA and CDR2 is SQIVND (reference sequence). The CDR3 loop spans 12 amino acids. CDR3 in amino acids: CASSYTGTWAFF. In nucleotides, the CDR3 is TGTGCCAGTAGTTATACCGGGACATGGGCTTTCTTT.

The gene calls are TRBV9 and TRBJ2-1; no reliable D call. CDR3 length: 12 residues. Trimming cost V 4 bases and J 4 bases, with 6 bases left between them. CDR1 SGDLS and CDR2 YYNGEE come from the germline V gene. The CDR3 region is CASSNIYNEQFF. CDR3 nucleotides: TGTGCCAGCAGCAATATTTACAATGAGCAGTTCTTC.

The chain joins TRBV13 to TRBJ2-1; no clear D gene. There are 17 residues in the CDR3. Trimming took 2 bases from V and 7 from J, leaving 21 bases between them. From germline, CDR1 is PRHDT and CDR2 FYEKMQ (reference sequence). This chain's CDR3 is CASSLRAASVNRNEQFF. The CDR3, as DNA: TGTGCCAGCAGCTTAAGAGCAGCCAGCGTCAATCGGAATGAGCAGTTCTTC.

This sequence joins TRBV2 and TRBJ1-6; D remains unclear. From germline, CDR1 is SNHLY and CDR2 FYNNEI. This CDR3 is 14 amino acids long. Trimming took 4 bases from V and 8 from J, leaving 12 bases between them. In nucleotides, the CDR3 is TGTGCCAGCAGTGTTTCTGCTCGAGATTCACCCCTCCACTTT. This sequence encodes CASSVSARDSPLHF. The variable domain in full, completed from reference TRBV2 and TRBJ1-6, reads EPEVTQTPSHQVTQMGQEVILRCVPISNHLYFYWYRQILGQKVEFLVSFYNNEISEKSEIFDDQFSVERPDGSNFTLKIRSTKLEDSAMYFCASSVSARDSPLHFGNGTRLTVT.

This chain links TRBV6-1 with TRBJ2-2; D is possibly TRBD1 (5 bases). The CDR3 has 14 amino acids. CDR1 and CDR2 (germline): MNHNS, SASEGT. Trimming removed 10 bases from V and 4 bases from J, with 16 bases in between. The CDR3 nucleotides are TGTGCCACCCGCTGGGGCTACACCACCGGGGAGCTGTTTTTT. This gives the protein CATRWGYTTGELFF.

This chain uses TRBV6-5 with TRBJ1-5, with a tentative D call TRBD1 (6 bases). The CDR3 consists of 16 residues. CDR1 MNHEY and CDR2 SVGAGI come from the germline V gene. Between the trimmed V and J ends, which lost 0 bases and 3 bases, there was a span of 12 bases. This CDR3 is CASSYSTGSVNQPQHF. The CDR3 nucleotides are TGTGCCAGCAGTTACTCAACAGGGAGTGTCAATCAGCCCCAGCATTTT.

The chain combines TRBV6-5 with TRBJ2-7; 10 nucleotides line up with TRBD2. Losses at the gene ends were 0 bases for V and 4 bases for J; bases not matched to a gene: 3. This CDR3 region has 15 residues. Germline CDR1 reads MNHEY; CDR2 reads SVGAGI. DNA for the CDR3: TGTGCCAGCAGTTACTCTTCTAGCGGGAGTTACGAGCAGTACTTC. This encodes CASSYSSSGSYEQYF.

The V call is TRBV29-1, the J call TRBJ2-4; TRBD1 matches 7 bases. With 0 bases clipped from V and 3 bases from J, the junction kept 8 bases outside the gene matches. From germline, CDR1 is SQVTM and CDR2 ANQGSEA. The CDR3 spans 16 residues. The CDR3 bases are TGCAGCGTTGAAGAAGTCGCGGCAGGGGGCAAAAACATTCAGTACTTC. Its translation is CSVEEVAAGGKNIQYF.